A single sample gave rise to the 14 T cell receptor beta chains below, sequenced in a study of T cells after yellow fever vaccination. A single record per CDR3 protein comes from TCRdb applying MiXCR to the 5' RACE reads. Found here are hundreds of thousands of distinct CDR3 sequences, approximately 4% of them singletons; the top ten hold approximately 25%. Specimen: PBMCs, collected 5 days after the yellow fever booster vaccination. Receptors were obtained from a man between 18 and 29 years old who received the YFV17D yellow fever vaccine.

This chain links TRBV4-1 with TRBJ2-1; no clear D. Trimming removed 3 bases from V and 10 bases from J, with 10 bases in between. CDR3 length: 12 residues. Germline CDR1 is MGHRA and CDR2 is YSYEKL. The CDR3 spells CASSHLGREQFF. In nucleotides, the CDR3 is TGCGCCAGCAGCCATCTCGGAAGGGAGCAGTTCTTC.

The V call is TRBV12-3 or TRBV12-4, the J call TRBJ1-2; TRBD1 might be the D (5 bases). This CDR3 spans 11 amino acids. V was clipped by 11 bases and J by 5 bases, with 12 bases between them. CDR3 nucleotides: TGTGCCGGGTATGGGGGGTATGGCTACACCTTC. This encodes CAGYGGYGYTF.

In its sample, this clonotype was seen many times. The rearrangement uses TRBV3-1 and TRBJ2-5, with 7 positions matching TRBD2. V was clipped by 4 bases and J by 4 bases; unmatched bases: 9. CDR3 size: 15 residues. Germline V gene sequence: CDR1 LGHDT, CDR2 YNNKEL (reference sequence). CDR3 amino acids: CASSLSAGVVETQYF. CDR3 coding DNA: TGTGCCAGCAGCCTGTCCGCGGGAGTTGTAGAGACCCAGTACTTC.

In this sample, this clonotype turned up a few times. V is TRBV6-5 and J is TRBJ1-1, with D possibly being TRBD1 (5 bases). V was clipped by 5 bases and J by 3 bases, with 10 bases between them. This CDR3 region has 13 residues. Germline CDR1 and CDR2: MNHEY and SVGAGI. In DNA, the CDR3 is TGTGCCAGCAGTGGCTCCAGGGACACTGAAGCTTTCTTT. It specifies CASSGSRDTEAFF.

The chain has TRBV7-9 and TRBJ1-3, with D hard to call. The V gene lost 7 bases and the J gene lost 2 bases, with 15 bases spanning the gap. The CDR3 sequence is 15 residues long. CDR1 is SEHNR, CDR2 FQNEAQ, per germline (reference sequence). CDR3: CASTLFSGPGNTIYF. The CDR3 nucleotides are TGTGCCAGCACCCTTTTCTCAGGTCCTGGAAACACCATATATTTT. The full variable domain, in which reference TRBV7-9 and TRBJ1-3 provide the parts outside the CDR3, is DTGVSQNPRHKITKRGQNVTFRCDPISEHNRLYWYRQTLGQGPEFLTYFQNEAQLEKSRLLSDRFSAERPKGSFSTLEIQRTEQGDSAMYLCASTLFSGPGNTIYFGEGSWLTVV.

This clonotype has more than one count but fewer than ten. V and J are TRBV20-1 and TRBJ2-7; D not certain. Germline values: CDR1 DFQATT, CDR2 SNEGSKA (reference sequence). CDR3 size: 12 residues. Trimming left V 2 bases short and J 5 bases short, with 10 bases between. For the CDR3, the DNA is TGCAGTGCTAGATCTGGTCTCCACGAGCAGTACTTC. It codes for CSARSGLHEQYF.

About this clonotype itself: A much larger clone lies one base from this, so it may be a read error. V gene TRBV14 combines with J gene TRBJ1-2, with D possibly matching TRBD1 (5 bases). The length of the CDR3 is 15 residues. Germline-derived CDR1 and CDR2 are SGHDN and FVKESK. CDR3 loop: CTSSQVGGVWQGYTF. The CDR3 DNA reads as TGTACCAGCAGCCAAGTCGGAGGGGTCTGGCAAGGCTACACCTTC.

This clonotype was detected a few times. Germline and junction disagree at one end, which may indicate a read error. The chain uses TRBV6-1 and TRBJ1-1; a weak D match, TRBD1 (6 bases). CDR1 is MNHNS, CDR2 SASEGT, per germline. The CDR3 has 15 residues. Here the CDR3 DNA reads TGTGCCAGCACCGCCCGGGGAGGGGGGAACGCTGAAGCTTTCTTT. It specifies CASTARGGGNAEAFF.

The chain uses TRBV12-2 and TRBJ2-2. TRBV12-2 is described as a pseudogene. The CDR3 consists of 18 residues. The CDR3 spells CASRLEQRGQQNTGELFF. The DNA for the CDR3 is TGTGCAAGTCGCTTAGAGCAAAGAGGTCAGCAAAACACCGGGGAGCTGTTTTTT.

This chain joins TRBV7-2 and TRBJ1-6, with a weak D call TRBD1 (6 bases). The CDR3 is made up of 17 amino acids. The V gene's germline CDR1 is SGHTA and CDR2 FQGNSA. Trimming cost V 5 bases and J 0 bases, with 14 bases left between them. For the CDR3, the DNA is TGTGCCAGCAGCCTTCCCACAGGGAGCTCCTATAATTCACCCCTCCACTTT. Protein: CASSLPTGSSYNSPLHF.

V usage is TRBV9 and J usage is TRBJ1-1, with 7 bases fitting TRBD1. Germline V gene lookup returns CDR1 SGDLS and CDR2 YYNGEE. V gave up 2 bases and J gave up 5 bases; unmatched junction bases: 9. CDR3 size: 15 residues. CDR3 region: CASSVGSPGGTEAFF. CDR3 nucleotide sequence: TGTGCCAGCAGCGTGGGGAGTCCAGGGGGGACTGAAGCTTTCTTT.

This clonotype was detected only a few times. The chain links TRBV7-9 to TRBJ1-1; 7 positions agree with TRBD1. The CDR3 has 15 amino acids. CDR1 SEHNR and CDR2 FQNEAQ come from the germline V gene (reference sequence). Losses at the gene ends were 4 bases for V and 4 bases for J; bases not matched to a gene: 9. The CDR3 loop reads CASSSIKGAFTEAFF. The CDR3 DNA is TGTGCCAGCAGCTCAATCAAGGGGGCTTTCACTGAAGCTTTCTTT.

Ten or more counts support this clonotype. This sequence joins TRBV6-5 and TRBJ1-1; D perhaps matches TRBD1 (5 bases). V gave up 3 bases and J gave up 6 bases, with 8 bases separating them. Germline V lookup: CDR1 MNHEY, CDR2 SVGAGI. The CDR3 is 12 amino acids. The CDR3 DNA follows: TGTGCCAGCAGTTATCCAGGGTCTGAAGCTTTCTTT. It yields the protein CASSYPGSEAFF.

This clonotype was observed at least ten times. Here the CDR3 reads CASSPWTGDGELFF. Here the CDR3 DNA reads TGTGCCAGCAGCCCGTGGACAGGGGACGGGGAGCTGTTTTTT. The chain employs TRBV7-6 and TRBJ2-2, with 9 bases that match TRBD1. There are 14 residues in the CDR3. Per the germline V gene, CDR1 is SGHVS and CDR2 is FNYEAQ. The V gene end was trimmed by 5 bases and the J gene end by 7 bases; junction bases not matched to a gene: 5.